The clone carrying this T cell receptor (beta chain) was found many times. No antigen is known for it. The sample is drawn from a study of liver allograft versus peripheral blood T cells. Study summary: What was compared were the T cell receptor repertoires in transplanted livers and those in the peripheral blood of recipients. Study-level results: Peripheral blood repertoires reportedly differed from the T cell receptor repertoires found inside liver allografts.

The V gene end was trimmed by 4 bases and the J gene end by 4 bases; junction bases not matched to a gene: 5. The length of the CDR3 is 14 residues. The germline V gene encodes CDR1 MNHNS and CDR2 SASEGT. TCRdb called the reads again in MiXCR, with one record for every CDR3 protein. Of around 8,600 distinct CDR3 sequences in the sample, about 19% were seen once. The sequence derives from a human patient who had a liver transplant. Some T cells may be supplied by the graft donor. The chain links TRBV6-1 to TRBJ1-2; 8 bases align to TRBD1. This CDR3 is CASSVGQGIYGYTF. The CDR3 DNA follows: TGTGCCAGCAGTGTAGGACAGGGAATCTATGGCTACACCTTC.